The 10 T cell receptor beta chains presented below share a single source sample, sequenced in a study of T cell repertoires in cytomegalovirus infection (dated by TCRdb to between 2018 and 2021). The meaning of the sample's treatment or condition label: in vitro stimulation with specific CMV peptide epitopes to enrich CMV-specific T cells. Sequencer: Illumina HiSeq 1500. TCRdb trimmed the raw reads at Q25, called clones with MiXCR and kept productive beta chains. All rows with the same CDR3 protein become a single entry with the most common DNA and genes. This sample has over 120,000 distinct CDR3 sequences in its table, and approximately 30% of those were observed once. The top ten clonotypes cover roughly 47% of the sample. For these TCRs, the target antigens are not known. The input for sequencing was CD8+ T cells from cultured PBMCs, taken from culture after CMV antigen stimulation. All receptors come from a human donor in good health (CMV status not recorded). Some clones in this sample may be carry-over from other donors' samples.

This clonotype appeared many times. This chain joins TRBV15 and TRBJ2-7; a weak D match, TRBD2 (5 bases). Germline-derived CDR1 and CDR2 are LNHNV and YYDKDF (reference sequence). The CDR3 runs 13 residues. Deletions cut 9 bases from V and 3 bases from J, with 15 bases between. The CDR3 DNA reads as TGTGCCACTCAGCGAGGGCGGCTCTACGAGCAGTACTTC. It codes for CATQRGRLYEQYF. The full variable domain, with the rest looked up from reference TRBV15 and TRBJ2-7, is DAMVIQNPRYQVTQFGKPVTLSCSQTLNHNVMYWYQQKSSQAPKLLFHYYDKDFNNEADTPDNFQSRRPNTSFCFLDIRSPGLGDTAMYLCATQRGRLYEQYFGPGTRLTVT.

This clonotype was counted a few times. The rearrangement joins TRBV12-3 or TRBV12-4 to TRBJ2-5, with 11 bases that match TRBD2. This CDR3 has 16 amino acids. V dropped 6 bases and J dropped 5; count of bases not matched to a gene: 11. CDR3 loop: CASRRLAGPRRETQYF. The CDR3 DNA follows: TGTGCCAGCAGACGACTAGCGGGGCCCCGCCGGGAGACCCAGTACTTC.

This clonotype showed up many times. This chain joins TRBV12-3 or TRBV12-4 and TRBJ2-7; no clear D. The CDR3 spans 13 residues. Trimming removed 3 bases from V and 3 bases from J, with 9 bases in between. As DNA, the CDR3 is TGTGCCAGCAGTTTTGGGGTCTTCTACGAGCAGTACTTC. Its protein is CASSFGVFYEQYF.

The chain employs TRBV15 and TRBJ2-1; 10 bases agree with TRBD1. Germline V gene sequence: CDR1 LNHNV, CDR2 YYDKDF (reference sequence). Losses at the gene ends were 5 bases for V and 7 bases for J; bases not matched to a gene: 8. CDR3 length: 15 amino acids. CDR3 sequence reads: CATSRWTGGGNEQFF. CDR3 DNA sequence: TGTGCCACCAGCCGTTGGACAGGGGGTGGGAATGAGCAGTTCTTC.

The CDR3, as DNA: TGTGCCAGCAGTGACAGGGTAGAGACTGAAGCTTTCTTT. This sequence encodes CASSDRVETEAFF. This chain joins TRBV28 and TRBJ1-1; 7 nucleotides match TRBD1. Germline V gene sequence: CDR1 MDHEN, CDR2 SYDVKM. Trimming cost V 5 bases and J 5 bases; bases outside gene matches: 5. The CDR3 covers 13 residues.

This clonotype has ten or more counts. This chain connects TRBV6-5 to TRBJ1-1, with D tentatively TRBD1 (5 bases). This CDR3 is built from 14 residues. Trimming took 5 bases from V and 4 from J, leaving 14 bases between them. Germline V lookup: CDR1 MNHEY, CDR2 SVGAGI. In nucleotides, the CDR3 is TGTGCCAGCAGTATTGGGGGATTGGCCACTGAAGCTTTCTTT. Protein sequence: CASSIGGLATEAFF.

This clonotype was seen at least ten times. This chain joins TRBV4-1 and TRBJ1-2, with TRBD1 matching 7 bases. V was pared by 2 bases and J by 6 bases, with 12 bases of the junction left unmatched. The V gene's germline CDR1 is MGHRA and CDR2 YSYEKL. The CDR3 loop spans 16 amino acids. CDR3: CASSQILQGEEDGYTF. The CDR3 region has the DNA TGCGCCAGCAGCCAAATATTGCAGGGGGAGGAGGATGGCTACACCTTC.

The chain has TRBV6-5 and TRBJ2-2; possibly TRBD2 for D (5 bases). The V gene's germline CDR1 is MNHEY and CDR2 SVGAGI. V was shortened by 6 bases and J by 4 bases, with 6 bases between the two germline ends. The CDR3 has 12 amino acids. The CDR3 nucleotides read TGTGCCAGCAGGCGGGCCACCGGGGAGCTGTTTTTT. Protein product: CASRRATGELFF.

This chain uses TRBV7-4 with TRBJ2-4; the D gene is possibly TRBD2 (6 bases). The germline CDR1 and CDR2 sequences are SGHVT and SQSDAQ. CDR3 length: 16 amino acids. V lost 5 bases and J 0 bases, leaving 14 bases between the germline ends. The CDR3 DNA follows: TGTGCCAGCAGCGAGATTACGGAGGGAGCCAAAAACATTCAGTACTTC. Translating gives CASSEITEGAKNIQYF.

The V call is TRBV19, the J call TRBJ2-1; a possible D gene is TRBD1 (5 bases). V was pared by 8 bases and J by 10 bases, with 15 bases between. Germline CDR1 and CDR2: LNHDA and SQIVND (reference sequence). This CDR3 region has 12 residues. The DNA for the CDR3 is TGTGCCAGTTCCGACAGTGACCGGGAGCAGTTCTTC. It translates to CASSDSDREQFF.